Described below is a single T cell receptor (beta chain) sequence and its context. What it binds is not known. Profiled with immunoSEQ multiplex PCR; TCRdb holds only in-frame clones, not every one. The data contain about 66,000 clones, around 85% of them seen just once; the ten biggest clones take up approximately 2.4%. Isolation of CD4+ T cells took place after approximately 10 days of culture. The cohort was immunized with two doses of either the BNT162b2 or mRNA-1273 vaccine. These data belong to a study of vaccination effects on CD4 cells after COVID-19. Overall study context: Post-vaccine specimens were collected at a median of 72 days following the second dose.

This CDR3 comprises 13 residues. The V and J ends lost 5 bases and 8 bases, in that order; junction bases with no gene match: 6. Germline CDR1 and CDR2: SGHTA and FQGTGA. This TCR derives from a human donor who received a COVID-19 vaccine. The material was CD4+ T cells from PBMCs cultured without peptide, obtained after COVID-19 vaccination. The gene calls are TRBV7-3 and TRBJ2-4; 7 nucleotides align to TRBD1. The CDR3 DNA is TGTGCCAGCAGCCCCGACAGGGATGACATTCAGTACTTC. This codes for CASSPDRDDIQYF.